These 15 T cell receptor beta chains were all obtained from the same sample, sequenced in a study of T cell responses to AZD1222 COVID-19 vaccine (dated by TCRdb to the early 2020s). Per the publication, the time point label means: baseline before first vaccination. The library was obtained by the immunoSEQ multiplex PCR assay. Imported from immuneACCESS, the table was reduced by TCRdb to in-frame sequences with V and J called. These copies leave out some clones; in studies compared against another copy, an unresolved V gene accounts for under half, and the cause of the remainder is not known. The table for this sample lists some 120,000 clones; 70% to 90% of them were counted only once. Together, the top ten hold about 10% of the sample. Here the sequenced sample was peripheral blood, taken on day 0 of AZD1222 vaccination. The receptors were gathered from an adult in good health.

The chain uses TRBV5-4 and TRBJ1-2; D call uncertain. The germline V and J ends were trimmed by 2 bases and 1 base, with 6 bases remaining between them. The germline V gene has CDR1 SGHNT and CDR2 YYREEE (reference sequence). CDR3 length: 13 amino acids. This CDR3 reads CASSFGVNYGYTF. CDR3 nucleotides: TGTGCCAGCAGCTTTGGCGTTAACTATGGCTACACCTTC.

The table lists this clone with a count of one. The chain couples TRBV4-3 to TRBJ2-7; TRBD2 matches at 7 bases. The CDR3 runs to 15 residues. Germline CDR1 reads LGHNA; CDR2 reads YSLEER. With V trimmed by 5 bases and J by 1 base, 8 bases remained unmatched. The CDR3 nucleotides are TGCGCCAGCAGCAGACAGAGCGGGGCTTCCTACGAGCAGTACTTC. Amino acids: CASSRQSGASYEQYF.

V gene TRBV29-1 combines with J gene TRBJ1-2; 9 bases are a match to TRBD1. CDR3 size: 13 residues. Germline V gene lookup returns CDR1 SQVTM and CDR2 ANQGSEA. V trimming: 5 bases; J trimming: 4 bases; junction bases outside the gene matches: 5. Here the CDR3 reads CSVKQGAGYGYTF. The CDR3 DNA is TGCAGCGTTAAACAGGGGGCGGGCTATGGCTACACCTTC.

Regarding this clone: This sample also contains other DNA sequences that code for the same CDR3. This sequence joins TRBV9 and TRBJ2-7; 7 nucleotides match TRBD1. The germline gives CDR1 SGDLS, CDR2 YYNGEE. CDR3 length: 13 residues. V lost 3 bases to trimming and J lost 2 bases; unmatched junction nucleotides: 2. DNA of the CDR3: TGTGCCAGCAGCGGACAGGGCGCCTACGAGCAGTACTTC. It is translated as CASSGQGAYEQYF. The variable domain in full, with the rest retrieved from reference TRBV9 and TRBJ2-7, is DSGVTQTPKHLITATGQRVTLRCSPRSGDLSVYWYQQSLDQGLQFLIQYYNGEERAKGNILERFSAQQFPDLHSELNLSSLELGDSALYFCASSGQGAYEQYFGPGTRLTVT.

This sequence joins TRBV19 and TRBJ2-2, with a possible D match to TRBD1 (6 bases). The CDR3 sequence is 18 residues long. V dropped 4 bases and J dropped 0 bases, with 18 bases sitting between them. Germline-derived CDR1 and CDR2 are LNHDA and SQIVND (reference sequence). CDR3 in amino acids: CASSNAELGAPNTGELFF. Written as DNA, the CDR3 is TGTGCCAGTAGTAATGCCGAGTTGGGGGCGCCGAACACCGGGGAGCTGTTTTTT. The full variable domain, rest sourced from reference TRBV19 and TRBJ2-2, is DGGITQSPKYLFRKEGQNVTLSCEQNLNHDAMYWYRQDPGQGLRLIYYSQIVNDFQKGDIAEGYSVSREKKESFPLTVTSAQKNPTAFYLCASSNAELGAPNTGELFFGEGSRLTVL.

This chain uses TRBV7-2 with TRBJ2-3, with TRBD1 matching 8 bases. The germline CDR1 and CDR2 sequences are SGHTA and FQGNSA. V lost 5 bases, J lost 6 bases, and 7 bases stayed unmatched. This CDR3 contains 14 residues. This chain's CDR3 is CASSPRGRVDTQYF. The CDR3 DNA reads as TGTGCCAGCAGCCCCAGGGGGCGTGTGGATACGCAGTATTTT.

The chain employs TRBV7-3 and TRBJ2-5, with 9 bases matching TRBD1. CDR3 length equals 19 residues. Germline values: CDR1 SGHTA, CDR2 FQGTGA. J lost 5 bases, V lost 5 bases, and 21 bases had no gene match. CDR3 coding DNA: TGTGCCAGCAGCCCCCTCTCAGTTCCCCGGTGGACAGGGGAGGAGACCCAGTACTTC. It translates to CASSPLSVPRWTGEETQYF.

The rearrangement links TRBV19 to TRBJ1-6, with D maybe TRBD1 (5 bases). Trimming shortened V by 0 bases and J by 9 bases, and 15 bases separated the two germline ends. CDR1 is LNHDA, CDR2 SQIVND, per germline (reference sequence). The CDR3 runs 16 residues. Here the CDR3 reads CASSIDLGGATSPLHF. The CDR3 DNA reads TGTGCCAGTAGTATAGACCTCGGGGGTGCAACTTCACCCCTCCACTTT.

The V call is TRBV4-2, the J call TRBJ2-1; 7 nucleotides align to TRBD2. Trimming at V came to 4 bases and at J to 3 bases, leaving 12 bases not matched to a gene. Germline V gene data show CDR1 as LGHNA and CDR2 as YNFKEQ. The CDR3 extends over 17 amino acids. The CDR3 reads CASSPAGEREDYNEQFF. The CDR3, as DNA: TGTGCCAGCAGCCCGGCCGGCGAGCGGGAAGACTACAATGAGCAGTTCTTC.

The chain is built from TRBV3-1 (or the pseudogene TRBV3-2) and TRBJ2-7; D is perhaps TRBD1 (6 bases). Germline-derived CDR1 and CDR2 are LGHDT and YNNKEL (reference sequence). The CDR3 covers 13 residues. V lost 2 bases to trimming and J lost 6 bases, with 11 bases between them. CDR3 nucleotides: TGTGCCAGCAGCCAATCAGGGGCGCGCGAGCAGTACTTC. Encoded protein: CASSQSGAREQYF.

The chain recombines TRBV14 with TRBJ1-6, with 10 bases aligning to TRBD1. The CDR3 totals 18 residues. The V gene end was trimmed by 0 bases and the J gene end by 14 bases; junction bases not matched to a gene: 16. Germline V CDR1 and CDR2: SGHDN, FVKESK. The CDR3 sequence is CASSQDRDRGLDTATLHF. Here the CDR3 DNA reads TGTGCCAGCAGCCAAGATCGGGACAGGGGACTTGATACGGCGACCCTCCACTTT.

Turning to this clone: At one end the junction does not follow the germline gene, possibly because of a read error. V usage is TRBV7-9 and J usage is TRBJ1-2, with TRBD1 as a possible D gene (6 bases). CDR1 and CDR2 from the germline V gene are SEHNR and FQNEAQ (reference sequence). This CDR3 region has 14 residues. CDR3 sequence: CASSLDGQSYGYTF. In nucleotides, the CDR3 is TGTGCCAGCAGTTTAGACGGACAGTCATATGGCTACACCTTC.

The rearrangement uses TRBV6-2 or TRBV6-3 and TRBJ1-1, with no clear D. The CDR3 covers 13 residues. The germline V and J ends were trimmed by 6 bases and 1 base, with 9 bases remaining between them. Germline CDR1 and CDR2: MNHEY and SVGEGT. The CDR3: CASSQFWNTEAFF. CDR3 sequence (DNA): TGTGCCAGCAGCCAATTTTGGAACACTGAAGCTTTCTTT.

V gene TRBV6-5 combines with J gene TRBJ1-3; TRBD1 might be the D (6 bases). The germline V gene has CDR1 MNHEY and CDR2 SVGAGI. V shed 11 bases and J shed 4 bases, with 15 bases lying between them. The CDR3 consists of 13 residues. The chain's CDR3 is CACRRGHGNTIYF. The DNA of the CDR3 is TGTGCCTGCCGGCGGGGGCACGGAAACACCATATATTTT.

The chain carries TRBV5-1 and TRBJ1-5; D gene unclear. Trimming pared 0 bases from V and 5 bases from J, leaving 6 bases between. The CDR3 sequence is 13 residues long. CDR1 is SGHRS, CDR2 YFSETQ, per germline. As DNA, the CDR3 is TGCGCCAGCAGCTTGGATCAGTATCAGCCCCAGCATTTT. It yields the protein CASSLDQYQPQHF.